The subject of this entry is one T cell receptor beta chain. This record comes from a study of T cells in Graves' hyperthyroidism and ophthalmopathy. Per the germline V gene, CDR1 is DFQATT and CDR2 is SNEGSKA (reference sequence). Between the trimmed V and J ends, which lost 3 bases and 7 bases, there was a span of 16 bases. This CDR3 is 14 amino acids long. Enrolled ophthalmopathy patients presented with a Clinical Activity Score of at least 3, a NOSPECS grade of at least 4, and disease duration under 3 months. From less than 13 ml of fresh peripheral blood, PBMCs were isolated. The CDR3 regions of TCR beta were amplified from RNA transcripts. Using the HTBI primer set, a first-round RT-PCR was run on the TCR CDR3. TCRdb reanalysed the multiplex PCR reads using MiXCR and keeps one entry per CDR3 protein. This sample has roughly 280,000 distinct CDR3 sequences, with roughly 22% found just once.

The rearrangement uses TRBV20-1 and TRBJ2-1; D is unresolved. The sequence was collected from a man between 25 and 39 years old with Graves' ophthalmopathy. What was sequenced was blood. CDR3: CSARLGPLKNEQFF. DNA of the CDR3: TGCAGTGCTAGGCTAGGCCCACTGAAGAATGAGCAGTTCTTC.